The 27 T cell receptor beta chains presented below share a single source sample, sequenced in a study of shared clonotypes between healthy human individuals. The repertoire was sequenced with immunoSEQ multiplex PCR; TCRdb's copy has only in-frame clones and lacks some. The sample yields approximately 2,200,000 clones, roughly 91% seen once. Cells designated naive CD8 were CD45RO-negative and were positively selected for CCR7, with terminally differentiated effector memory CD45RA+ cells excluded. Sequenced sample: naive CD8+ T cells from PBMCs. These receptors were obtained from a man between 18 and 29 years old in good health. Some clones in this sample may be carry-over from other donors' samples.

The chain is built from TRBV28 and TRBJ1-5; D gene uncertain. V gave up 7 bases and J gave up 5 bases, with 18 bases separating them. CDR1 MDHEN and CDR2 SYDVKM come from the germline V gene. The CDR3 consists of 15 residues. DNA for the CDR3: TGTGCCAGCACTACAGACCCTCTTGACGATCAGCCCCAGCATTTT. Amino acid sequence: CASTTDPLDDQPQHF.

J is TRBJ1-1 and V is TRBV19, with no clear D. Germline CDR1 and CDR2: LNHDA and SQIVND (reference sequence). The CDR3 runs 15 residues. Trimming left V 6 bases short and J 1 base short, with 15 bases between. CDR3 nucleotides: TGTGCCAGTAGCCCGGACCTCCCAGGGAACACTGAAGCTTTCTTT. Its protein is CASSPDLPGNTEAFF.

V is TRBV11-2 and J is TRBJ2-5; D remains ambiguous. Germline assignment: CDR1 SGHAT and CDR2 FQNNGV. This CDR3 comprises 15 residues. V was clipped by 1 base and J by 5 bases, with 14 bases between them. The CDR3 protein is CASSLVASSLETQYF. CDR3 DNA: TGTGCCAGCAGCTTAGTGGCAAGCAGTTTGGAGACCCAGTACTTC.

The chain carries TRBV7-3 and TRBJ2-5; 8 bases fit TRBD2. V shed 1 base and J 2 bases; nucleotides not matched to a gene: 3. CDR1 SGHTA and CDR2 FQGTGA come from the germline V gene. The length of the CDR3 is 15 residues. CDR3 DNA: TGTGCCAGCAGCTTAAGTAGCGGGAAACAAGAGACCCAGTACTTC. Encoded protein: CASSLSSGKQETQYF.

With respect to this clone: Other DNA sequences in this specimen translate into the identical CDR3. The rearrangement uses TRBV11-2 and TRBJ2-7; 7 nucleotides align to TRBD2. Germline V gives CDR1 SGHAT, CDR2 FQNNGV. J lost 3 bases, V lost 3 bases, and 2 bases had no gene match. CDR3 length: 13 amino acids. The CDR3 reads CASSLGGSYEQYF. The CDR3 region has the DNA TGTGCCAGCAGCTTGGGCGGGAGCTACGAGCAGTACTTC.

As for this clone: At the DNA level, this CDR3 is encoded by other sequences in the same sample as well. V is TRBV27 and J is TRBJ2-7; no definite D call. V lost 2 bases and J 3 bases, leaving 8 bases between the germline ends. The CDR3 sequence is 13 residues long. Germline CDR1 is MNHEY and CDR2 is SMNVEV (reference sequence). In nucleotides, the CDR3 is TGTGCCAGCAGTTTAGAGGCAGGCTACGAGCAGTACTTC. Its protein is CASSLEAGYEQYF.

The rearrangement joins TRBV30 to TRBJ1-2, with D perhaps TRBD1 (5 bases). Germline V gene sequence: CDR1 GTSNPN, CDR2 SVGIG (reference sequence). The CDR3 has 12 amino acids. V was shortened by 8 bases and J by 8 bases, with 18 bases between the two germline ends. The DNA of the CDR3 is TGTGCCCACTCTCCTCCCAGGGAAGGCTACACCTTC. It is translated as CAHSPPREGYTF.

The J gene is TRBJ2-5, the V gene TRBV29-1, with 10 bases lining up with TRBD1. Germline CDR1 and CDR2: SQVTM and ANQGSEA. CDR3 length equals 17 residues. J gave up 2 bases and V 0 bases, and 9 bases lay outside the gene matches. The CDR3 loop reads CSVEDEGQGNGQETQYF. CDR3 nucleotides: TGCAGCGTTGAAGATGAGGGACAGGGGAACGGGCAAGAGACCCAGTACTTC.

The gene calls are TRBV4-3 and TRBJ2-7; no clear D. V lost 3 bases to trimming and J lost 3 bases, with 27 bases between them. Germline CDR1 LGHNA, CDR2 YSLEER. The CDR3 is 19 residues long. CDR3 sequence: CASSHRRTESTIINYEQYF. The CDR3 coding sequence is TGCGCCAGCAGCCACCGAAGGACCGAATCTACCATCATTAACTACGAGCAGTACTTC.

The V and J genes are TRBV27 and TRBJ1-5, with 7 bases aligning to TRBD1. This CDR3 is built from 16 residues. With V trimmed by 8 bases and J by 11 bases, 21 bases remained unmatched. Germline V gene sequence: CDR1 MNHEY, CDR2 SMNVEV (reference sequence). CDR3 sequence: CASRLLRTGQEGSQHF. The DNA of the CDR3 is TGTGCCAGCCGACTTCTCCGGACAGGCCAAGAGGGGTCCCAGCATTTT.

The rearrangement joins TRBV19 to TRBJ2-2, with D uncertain. This CDR3 region has 14 residues. The V gene's germline CDR1 is LNHDA and CDR2 SQIVND (reference sequence). V lost 6 bases and J lost 5, with 13 bases in between. This chain's CDR3 is CASSLFGETGELFF. As DNA, the CDR3 is TGTGCCAGTAGCCTATTTGGGGAAACCGGGGAGCTGTTTTTT.

The gene calls are TRBV4-2 and TRBJ2-7; D remains ambiguous. Germline CDR1 is LGHNA and CDR2 is YNFKEQ. V was trimmed by 0 bases and J by 2 bases, leaving 17 bases between them. The CDR3 covers 17 residues. CDR3 region: CASSQEGSWSHTYEQYF. Here the CDR3 DNA reads TGTGCCAGCAGCCAAGAGGGGTCCTGGTCTCATACCTACGAGCAGTACTTC.

V is TRBV19 and J is TRBJ2-7; a possible D gene is TRBD2 (6 bases). The CDR3 spans 15 residues. The ends were cut back, 5 bases at V and 0 bases at J, with 14 bases in the middle. The germline CDR1 and CDR2 sequences are LNHDA and SQIVND (reference sequence). In nucleotides, the CDR3 is TGTGCCAGTAGTCTATCTAGCGCATCCTCCTACGAGCAGTACTTC. Its translation: CASSLSSASSYEQYF.

The chain links TRBV11-3 to TRBJ2-2; D uncertain. V lost 1 base to trimming and J lost 7 bases, with 7 bases between them. This CDR3 spans 13 amino acids. CDR1 SGHNT and CDR2 YENEEA come from the germline V gene. The CDR3 DNA reads as TGTGCCAGCAGCTTAGGGTATAACGGGGAGCTGTTTTTT. Its translation: CASSLGYNGELFF.

The CDR3 protein is CASSLESGRYEKLFF. The DNA for the CDR3 is TGTGCCAGCAGCTTAGAATCAGGGAGGTATGAAAAACTGTTTTTT. The rearrangement links TRBV7-9 to TRBJ1-4; TRBD1 might be the D (5 bases). V was shortened by 1 base and J by 6 bases, with 12 bases between the two germline ends. The CDR3 extends over 15 amino acids. Looked up from germline, CDR1 is SEHNR and CDR2 is FQNEAQ (reference sequence).

The chain couples TRBV29-1 to TRBJ2-1; TRBD2 agrees at 11 bases. Germline loops: CDR1 SQVTM, CDR2 ANQGSEA. With V trimmed by 7 bases and J by 5 bases, 7 bases remained unmatched. CDR3 length: 14 amino acids. CDR3 DNA: TGCAGCGCCTTAGCGGGAGGGCCTGACAATGAGCAGTTCTTC. Translating gives CSALAGGPDNEQFF.

The rearrangement joins TRBV7-8 to TRBJ2-5, with 8 bases identical to TRBD1. Germline loops: CDR1 SGHVS, CDR2 FQNEAQ. This CDR3 spans 15 amino acids. V gave up 4 bases and J gave up 4 bases; unmatched junction bases: 8. CDR3 nucleotide sequence: TGTGCCAGCAGCTCCATCGGACAGGGAGGAGAGACCCAGTACTTC. Translating it yields CASSSIGQGGETQYF.

The chain combines TRBV10-3 with TRBJ1-5; D is unresolved. The CDR3 contains 14 residues. Germline V gene lookup returns CDR1 ENHRY and CDR2 SYGVKD. V was trimmed by 2 bases and J by 4 bases, leaving 9 bases between them. This CDR3 is CAISEPGENQPQHF. In DNA form, the CDR3 reads TGTGCCATCAGTGAGCCGGGAGAAAATCAGCCCCAGCATTTT.

This clone has more than one count but fewer than ten. The chain couples TRBV19 to TRBJ1-5; no clear D gene. The CDR3 runs to 14 residues. Deletions cut 5 bases from V and 5 bases from J, with 13 bases between. CDR1 is LNHDA and CDR2 is SQIVND in the germline V gene (reference sequence). CDR3 coding DNA: TGTGCCAGTAGTGATGTGGAGTCTTATCAGCCCCAGCATTTT. The encoded protein is CASSDVESYQPQHF. Full variable domain (outside the CDR3, taken from reference TRBV19 and TRBJ1-5): DGGITQSPKYLFRKEGQNVTLSCEQNLNHDAMYWYRQDPGQGLRLIYYSQIVNDFQKGDIAEGYSVSREKKESFPLTVTSAQKNPTAFYLCASSDVESYQPQHFGDGTRLSIL.

CDR3: CATSRGQGGNTIYF. CDR3 bases: TGTGCCACCAGCAGAGGACAGGGTGGAAACACCATATATTTT. The chain is built from TRBV15 and TRBJ1-3; the match to TRBD1 covers 7 bases. This CDR3 is 14 amino acids long. Germline V gives CDR1 LNHNV, CDR2 YYDKDF (reference sequence). Germline trimming cut 1 base from V and 3 bases from J; bases unmatched to any gene: 0.

J is TRBJ2-2 and V is TRBV29-1; D call uncertain. CDR3 length: 13 residues. Per the germline V gene, CDR1 is SQVTM and CDR2 is ANQGSEA. The V end lost 5 bases, the J end lost 3 bases, and 10 bases lay between the germline ends. This CDR3 is CSVTQTYTGELFF. CDR3 in DNA: TGCAGCGTTACGCAGACATACACCGGGGAGCTGTTTTTT.

This rearrangement joins TRBV5-6 to TRBJ1-2; D remains ambiguous. The germline V gene encodes CDR1 SGHDT and CDR2 YYEEEE. The V and J ends lost 0 bases and 0 bases respectively, with 12 bases between them. The CDR3 has 16 amino acids. The CDR3 loop is CASSLALDGANYGYTF. CDR3 in DNA: TGTGCCAGCAGCTTGGCTCTGGACGGAGCTAACTATGGCTACACCTTC.

The chain recombines TRBV9 with TRBJ2-1; possibly TRBD2 for D (6 bases). Trimming shortened V by 3 bases and J by 0 bases, and 19 bases separated the two germline ends. This CDR3 spans 18 amino acids. Germline CDR1 and CDR2: SGDLS and YYNGEE. The DNA of the CDR3 is TGTGCCAGCAGCGCCCCTAGCGTAGGAACGAGCTCCTACAATGAGCAGTTCTTC. It is translated as CASSAPSVGTSSYNEQFF.

The V call is TRBV4-1, the J call TRBJ1-1; possible D gene TRBD1, 5 bases. Between the trimmed V and J ends, which lost 4 bases and 5 bases, there was a span of 14 bases. Germline CDR1 reads MGHRA; CDR2 reads YSYEKL. The length of the CDR3 is 14 residues. This CDR3 is CASSPRGGGTEAFF. Written as DNA, the CDR3 is TGCGCCAGCAGCCCAAGGGGTGGGGGGACTGAAGCTTTCTTT.

Note on this clone: The same CDR3 can be traced to other DNA sequences in this sample. V usage is TRBV27 and J usage is TRBJ1-2; perhaps TRBD1 as D (5 bases). From germline, CDR1 is MNHEY and CDR2 SMNVEV (reference sequence). The V and J ends lost 5 bases and 4 bases respectively, with 11 bases between them. CDR3 size: 13 residues. This CDR3 is CASSGGSSYGYTF. The CDR3 nucleotides are TGTGCCAGCAGTGGGGGGTCGAGCTATGGCTACACCTTC.

The chain recombines TRBV7-6 with TRBJ1-2; D perhaps matches TRBD1 (5 bases). The V gene's germline CDR1 is SGHVS and CDR2 FNYEAQ. This CDR3 spans 17 amino acids. Deletions cut 1 base from V and 0 bases from J, with 15 bases between. CDR3 protein: CASSLEQAGGANYGYTF. Written as DNA, the CDR3 is TGTGCCAGCAGCTTAGAACAGGCCGGGGGAGCTAACTATGGCTACACCTTC.

This clone was picked up one time. This chain joins TRBV5-6 and TRBJ1-4; D might be TRBD1 (6 bases). From germline, CDR1 is SGHDT and CDR2 YYEEEE. The CDR3 contains 14 residues. Trimming cost V 3 bases and J 4 bases, with 10 bases left between them. The CDR3 here is CASSWGADNEKLFF. In DNA, the CDR3 is TGTGCCAGCAGCTGGGGGGCAGATAATGAAAAACTGTTTTTT.